The text below deals with one TCR beta chain. The data derive from a study of radiotherapy plus CTLA-4 blockade in lung cancer. Germline V gives CDR1 SNHLY, CDR2 FYNNEI. The V gene lost 6 bases and the J gene lost 6 bases, with 15 bases spanning the gap. The CDR3 spans 13 residues. Sequencing was performed with immunoSEQ multiplex PCR; in TCRdb, only in-frame clones are kept and a portion is missing. Of about 86,000 clones listed, less than 90% were seen once; the top ten hold roughly 0.8%. Sample: peripheral blood, taken from a patient treated with radiotherapy plus ipilimumab. The chain carries TRBV2 and TRBJ2-7, with D possibly called TRBD1 or TRBD2 (5 bases each). This clonotype was obtained from a human donor with non-small cell lung cancer who had stable disease on radiotherapy plus ipilimumab. This chain's CDR3 is CASSRDALAEQYF. CDR3 bases: TGTGCCAGCAGCCGGGACGCCCTTGCCGAGCAGTACTTC.